Below, one TCR beta chain is given with its context. This clonotype was counted between two and nine times. Its recognized antigen is unknown. No base quality values were provided; no much bigger clone lies one nucleotide off. This specimen's treatment or condition label, per the study, means: live attenuated yellow fever vaccine strain. At each blood-draw timepoint, two biological replicates of bulk PBMCs were obtained. A standard Ficoll-Paque protocol was used to isolate PBMCs from peripheral blood. RNA was extracted with TriZol from bulk PBMCs, CD4 and CD8 fractions, and dextramer-positive and dextramer-negative fractions. These data are taken from a study of T cells after yellow fever vaccination (dated by TCRdb to between 2018 and 2020). At the level of the whole study: The SMART-Seq v4 Ultra Low Input RNA kit was used to prepare libraries from fractions with low cell numbers. Bulk TCR alpha and beta repertoires were sequenced longitudinally to track T-cell clones before and after primary and booster YFV17D yellow fever vaccination. Blood samples were taken at several timepoints before and after primary and secondary immunization, and bulk PBMC replicates and cell subsets were isolated. Two healthy male donors, one aged 18 to 29 and one aged 30 to 40 years, made up the cohort.

The CDR3 goes from the cysteine to the phenylalanine over 14 residues. The only DNA kept is the CDR3, 42 bases in frame from the first base. The V end loses 1 base and the J end loses 5 bases, and a stretch of 9 bases separates them. Taken from the germline V gene (reference sequence), the CDR1 and CDR2 loops are SGHNT and YYREEE. Overall results and qualifications from the work: Because the study included only a couple of donors, the extent to which the findings can be generalized is limited. FACS-sorted repertoires could contain abundant contaminating clonotypes from the bulk population, so computational filtering was required. A small share of clonotypes occurred in both CD4 and CD8 compartments, likely arising from convergent recombination. Compared with the primary T-cell response, the secondary T-cell response was weaker but faster, peaking on day 5 rather than day 15. After the booster, most clones that had expanded after primary vaccination were detected again (around 96% of CD4 and around 88% of CD8), suggesting broad maintenance of memory.

TCR cDNA was synthesized by 5'RACE template switching, which introduced a universal primer site and unique molecular identifiers. Priming of cDNA synthesis was performed from both the TCR alpha and TCR beta constant segments. Library amplification involved two PCR steps, and the second step added sample barcodes and sequencing adapters. Sequencing of libraries was performed on Illumina HiSeq 2500 (2x100 bp) or NovaSeq (2x150 bp). Turning to the authors' computational methods: MIGEC handled demultiplexing of reads and collapsing into UMI consensus sequences, while MiXCR performed V(D)J alignment. Vaccine-responding clonotypes were identified with edgeR using replicate PBMC samples, with FDR below 0.01 and a log2 fold change above 5 up to day 15 being required. CD4 or CD8 identity was assigned to each bulk clonotype according to whether the clonotype was present at higher abundance in the sequenced CD4 repertoire or the sequenced CD8 repertoire. Using fastp at Q25 and MiXCR, TCRdb reprocessed the public reads and kept productive beta chains. Merged by CDR3 protein, the rows form single entries marked with the most common genes and DNA. TCRdb's processing, not the authors' own work, is the source of the V and J calls. For this sample the table gives 500,000 to 650,000 distinct CDR3 sequences, of which 9% to 15% were detected only once. The top ten clones comprise approximately 15% of the sample.

The chain was built from TRBV5-4 and TRBJ2-2; the D gene is not confidently resolved. The specimen was PBMCs, collected on the day of the yellow fever booster vaccination. The TCR originated in a man between 25 and 39 years old who received the YFV17D yellow fever vaccine. The DNA reads TGTGCCAGCAGCTTGTATAAGGGAACCGGGGAGCTGTTTTTT. Its protein reads: CASSLYKGTGELFF.